The clone carrying this TCR beta chain came up many times. Its specificity is not known. The sample comes from a study of T cells in Graves' hyperthyroidism and ophthalmopathy. Researchers took RNA transcripts and amplified the TCR beta CDR3 regions from them. The HTBI primer set drove a first-round RT-PCR of the TCR CDR3. TCRdb re-analysed the multiplex PCR reads in MiXCR, keeping a single row per CDR3 protein. Of hundreds of thousands of distinct CDR3 sequences listed, 15% to 20% are singletons. The CDR3 sequence is 16 residues long. The V segment lost 4 bases and the J segment 0 bases; nucleotides outside the gene matches: 5. Germline values: CDR1 LGHDT, CDR2 YNNKEL (reference sequence). Graves' hyperthyroidism is called stable when ophthalmopathy does not progress within 18 months. Newly diagnosed hyperthyroidism patients aged 18 to 65 years had disease lasting under 2 months. Extraction of PBMCs used 8 to 10 ml of fresh peripheral blood.

Findings and caveats of the study: Most expanded thyroid clonotypes above 0.001 also appeared in blood.

Sequencing was done on a sample of blood. The clonotype originates from a woman under 30 with Graves' hyperthyroidism. The V call is TRBV3-1, the J call TRBJ1-4; 7 bases fit TRBD1. The CDR3 nucleotides read TGTGCCAGCAGCCCGGACAGGTCTGCAACTAATGAAAAACTGTTTTTT. Residues: CASSPDRSATNEKLFF.